These T cell receptor beta chains were read from a single sample in a study of blood T cell repertoires in COVID-19. Sequenced by immunoSEQ multiplex PCR; TCRdb stores in-frame clones only, minus some. Found here are some 50,000 clones, under 85% of them singletons; the top ten hold approximately 7.6%. The specimen sequenced was peripheral blood. These receptors were collected from a man older than 75 in a cohort sampled during active COVID-19. The CDR3 runs from the conserved cysteine through the conserved F or W. A D gene is named only where the DNA matches it firmly. Only some rows state a clone size, as once, few, many or a class for expanded clones.

TRBV7-8	TRBJ2-5	TRBD2	.	CASSFGTSGETQYF	TGTGCCAGCAGCTTCGGGACTAGCGGGGAGACCCAGTACTTC
TRBV3-1/TRBV3-2	TRBJ1-2	.	.	CASSQDLESRRGYTF	TGTGCCAGCAGCCAAGATCTGGAGAGCCGGCGGGGCTACACCTTC
TRBV3-1/TRBV3-2	TRBJ2-7	TRBD2	.	CASSQDAPTSGPSF	TGTGCCAGCAGCCAAGATGCGCCCACTAGCGGTCCTAGCTTC
TRBV27	TRBJ2-3	TRBD2	.	CASSLSQTSGGDTQYF	TGTGCCAGCAGTTTATCCCAGACTAGCGGGGGAGATACGCAGTATTTT
TRBV4-3	TRBJ2-3	.	.	CASSQDRLGRDTQYF	TGCGCCAGCAGCCAAGACAGGTTGGGGCGGGATACGCAGTATTTT
TRBV7-2	TRBJ2-1	TRBD1	few	CASSFGTAFDDEQFF	TGTGCCAGCAGCTTCGGGACAGCATTCGACGATGAGCAGTTCTTC
TRBV7-9	TRBJ2-1	.	.	CASSLLGYEQFF	TGTGCCAGCAGCTTACTAGGCTATGAGCAGTTCTTC
TRBV4-1	TRBJ2-2	.	.	CASSQKSGGELFF	TGCGCCAGCAGCCAAAAGTCGGGCGGGGAGCTGTTTTTT
TRBV19	TRBJ2-2	.	.	CASSARQSANTGELFF	TGTGCCAGTAGTGCACGACAGAGCGCGAACACCGGGGAGCTGTTTTTT
TRBV5-1	TRBJ2-1	TRBD2	.	CASSLGSRGRKGSYNEQFF	TGCGCCAGCAGCTTGGGGTCTCGCGGGAGGAAAGGATCCTACAATGAGCAGTTCTTC
TRBV3-1/TRBV3-2	TRBJ2-7	TRBD1	.	CASSFRDRPYEQYF	TGTGCCAGCAGCTTCCGGGACAGGCCCTACGAGCAGTACTTC
TRBV15	TRBJ2-2	TRBD1	once	CATMEQGVPGELFF	TGTGCCACCATGGAGCAGGGGGTCCCCGGGGAGCTGTTTTTT
TRBV18	TRBJ1-2	TRBD1	.	CASSRTGGTGTGDYGYTF	TGTGCCAGCTCACGAACGGGTGGGACAGGGACTGGCGACTATGGCTACACCTTC
TRBV13	TRBJ1-6	TRBD1	.	CASSLRTGGRSPLHF	TGTGCCAGCAGCCTCAGGACAGGGGGCAGATCACCCCTCCACTTT
TRBV5-1	TRBJ2-2	TRBD1	.	CASSLAPQGTTGELFF	TGCGCCAGCAGCTTGGCCCCACAGGGGACCACCGGGGAGCTGTTTTTT
TRBV30	TRBJ1-5	TRBD1	.	CAWSVAVTGGKSNQPQHF	TGTGCCTGGAGTGTAGCAGTGACAGGGGGCAAAAGCAATCAGCCCCAGCATTTT
TRBV9	TRBJ1-2	TRBD1	.	CASTPGQGILNYGYTF	TGTGCCAGCACACCGGGACAGGGAATCCTTAACTATGGCTACACCTTC
TRBV18	TRBJ1-5	TRBD1	.	CASSPFGQGARQPQHF	TGTGCCAGCTCACCATTTGGACAGGGGGCTCGACAGCCCCAGCATTTT
TRBV12-3/TRBV12-4	TRBJ2-2	TRBD1	.	CASRRQGIGELFF	TGTGCCAGCAGACGACAGGGAATCGGGGAGCTGTTTTTT
TRBV6-6	TRBJ2-1	.	.	CASKSDRSYNEQFF	TGTGCCAGCAAGTCTGACAGGTCCTACAATGAGCAGTTCTTC
TRBV24-1	TRBJ1-2	.	.	CATSDFGGNGYTF	TGTGCCACCAGTGATTTTGGGGGGAATGGCTACACCTTC
TRBV18	TRBJ2-7	.	.	CASSPLSVGGYEQYF	TGTGCCAGCTCACCACTTAGTGTAGGGGGTTACGAGCAGTACTTC
TRBV5-1	TRBJ1-1	.	.	CASSLLSGTEAFF	TGCGCCAGCAGCTTGTTGTCAGGCACTGAAGCTTTCTTT
TRBV7-9	TRBJ1-5	.	.	CASSLDSSNQPQHF	TGTGCCAGCAGCTTGGACAGTAGCAATCAGCCCCAGCATTTT
TRBV6-5	TRBJ2-7	.	.	CASTHGAGYEQYF	TGTGCCAGCACTCACGGGGCGGGGTACGAGCAGTACTTC
TRBV11-2	TRBJ2-7	.	few	CASTISLGAHEQYF	TGTGCCAGCACCATAAGTCTAGGGGCCCACGAGCAGTACTTC
TRBV9	TRBJ2-1	.	.	CASSVDRVTHFNEQFF	TGTGCCAGCAGCGTAGACAGGGTAACCCATTTTAATGAGCAGTTCTTC
TRBV7-3	TRBJ2-2	.	.	CASSLIPGMATGELFF	TGTGCCAGCAGCTTAATCCCCGGGATGGCTACCGGGGAGCTGTTTTTT
TRBV15	TRBJ1-5	.	few	CATSRDKGFNQPQHF	TGTGCCACCAGCAGAGATAAGGGGTTCAATCAGCCCCAGCATTTT
TRBV2	TRBJ2-7	.	.	CASSELREVEQYF	TGTGCCAGCAGTGAATTGAGAGAGGTCGAGCAGTACTTC
TRBV3-1/TRBV3-2	TRBJ2-7	.	.	CASSQVDSPSDREQYF	TGTGCCAGCAGCCAAGTAGACAGCCCTTCTGATCGGGAGCAGTACTTC
TRBV21-1	TRBJ2-1	.	.	CASSNHGNWGAYNEQFF	TGTGCCAGCAGCAACCATGGTAACTGGGGGGCCTACAATGAGCAGTTCTTC
TRBV5-1	TRBJ1-2	TRBD1	.	CASSPSTGVIYGYTF	TGCGCCAGCAGCCCATCGACAGGGGTCATCTATGGCTACACCTTC
TRBV5-4	TRBJ1-2	.	.	CASSSGRVYGYTF	TGTGCCAGCAGCTCTGGCAGGGTTTATGGCTACACCTTC
TRBV2	TRBJ1-1	TRBD1	.	CASSEGPRTGVTEAFF	TGTGCCAGCAGTGAGGGGCCTCGGACAGGGGTTACTGAAGCTTTCTTT
TRBV28	TRBJ2-7	TRBD1	.	CASSPTGGYEQYF	TGTGCCAGCAGTCCGACAGGGGGATACGAGCAGTACTTC
TRBV9	TRBJ2-2	.	.	CASSPRPGAGELFF	TGTGCCAGCAGCCCCAGGCCCGGGGCCGGGGAGCTGTTTTTT
TRBV2	TRBJ1-6	TRBD1	.	CASRGQLKNNSPLHF	TGTGCCAGCAGGGGACAGCTAAAAAATAATTCACCCCTCCACTTT
TRBV11-3	TRBJ2-2	TRBD2	.	CASSLESSGAAGELFF	TGTGCCAGCAGCTTAGAGTCTAGCGGGGCCGCCGGGGAGCTGTTTTTT
TRBV3-1/TRBV3-2	TRBJ2-2	.	.	CASSQGSQGGNTGELFF	TGTGCCAGCAGCCAAGGGTCGCAGGGGGGAAACACCGGGGAGCTGTTTTTT
TRBV28	TRBJ2-7	TRBD2	.	CASSLWVAGSSYEQYF	TGTGCCAGCAGTTTATGGGTAGCGGGATCCTCCTACGAGCAGTACTTC